A single sample is the source of the 25 T cell receptor beta chains below, sequenced in a study of monozygotic twins with cystic fibrosis. The assay was immunoSEQ multiplex PCR, and TCRdb's table has in-frame clones only and misses some. This sample yields more than 30,000 clones, of which approximately 97% are seen a single time; 0.15% to 0.2% belongs to the top ten. Sequencing was done on a sample of blood. All receptors come from a girl aged 2 to 9 with cystic fibrosis.

This clone was detected only a few times. The V call is TRBV19, the J call TRBJ2-1; 13 bases align to TRBD2. This CDR3 contains 17 residues. Trimming removed 7 bases from V and 9 bases from J; junction bases left unmatched: 15. CDR1 and CDR2 (germline): LNHDA, SQIVND (reference sequence). The CDR3 reads CASTPLTGTSGIGEQFF. The CDR3 DNA reads as TGTGCCAGTACCCCCCTCACCGGGACTAGCGGGATAGGTGAGCAGTTCTTC.

This clone was counted a single time. This chain joins TRBV7-9 and TRBJ2-2; the D gene is possibly TRBD2 (5 bases). V was clipped by 2 bases and J by 2 bases, with 12 bases between them. This CDR3 is 16 amino acids long. Germline V gives CDR1 SEHNR, CDR2 FQNEAQ (reference sequence). CDR3 sequence: CASSLQGGANTGELFF. CDR3 nucleotides: TGTGCCAGCAGCTTACAAGGAGGAGCAAACACCGGGGAGCTGTTTTTT.

This clone was recorded once. The chain carries TRBV9 and TRBJ2-2, with TRBD2 matching 7 bases. The CDR3 runs to 15 residues. Germline CDR1 is SGDLS and CDR2 is YYNGEE. V shed 3 bases, J shed 6 bases, and the junction held 8 bases outside the gene matches. The CDR3 DNA follows: TGTGCCAGCAGCGGAGCAACGGGGGGTTCCGGGGAGCTGTTTTTT. Translated: CASSGATGGSGELFF.

The chain is built from TRBV29-1 and TRBJ1-1, with a weak D call TRBD1 (6 bases). Germline CDR1 reads SQVTM; CDR2 reads ANQGSEA. Trimming cost V 0 bases and J 8 bases, with 16 bases left between them. The CDR3 covers 14 residues. CDR3 DNA: TGCAGCGTTGAAGAAGCGGGCGGGGGGGCAGAAGCTTTCTTT. It specifies CSVEEAGGGAEAFF.

This clone has just a few counts. The chain joins TRBV2 to TRBJ2-1; TRBD2 agrees at 7 bases. Losses at the gene ends were 4 bases for V and 8 bases for J; bases not matched to a gene: 2. This CDR3 region has 12 residues. The germline V gene encodes CDR1 SNHLY and CDR2 FYNNEI. CDR3 sequence (DNA): TGTGCCAGCAGTGGACTAGCCTATGAGCAGTTCTTC. This sequence encodes CASSGLAYEQFF.

This clone was detected a few times. V usage is TRBV11-2 and J usage is TRBJ2-1; 9 nucleotides agree with TRBD2. This CDR3 spans 12 amino acids. Germline V CDR1 and CDR2: SGHAT, FQNNGV. V lost 4 bases to trimming and J lost 13 bases; unmatched junction nucleotides: 5. CDR3 sequence: CASSSSGADQFF. The CDR3 coding sequence is TGTGCCAGCAGCTCTAGCGGGGCAGATCAGTTCTTC.

CDR3 protein: CASSLPDTGAFF. As DNA, the CDR3 is TGTGCCAGCAGCTTGCCCGACACTGGCGCTTTCTTT. The rearrangement uses TRBV5-6 and TRBJ1-1, with D unclear. Trimming stripped 1 base from V and 11 bases from J, with 12 bases between. CDR1 SGHDT and CDR2 YYEEEE come from the germline V gene. The CDR3 runs 12 residues. Combining the CDR3 with reference TRBV5-6 and TRBJ1-1 gives the whole variable domain DAGVTQSPTHLIKTRGQQVTLRCSPKSGHDTVSWYQQALGQGPQFIFQYYEEEERQRGNFPDRFSGHQFPNYSSELNVNALLLGDSALYLCASSLPDTGAFFGQGTRLTVV.

The chain employs TRBV13 and TRBJ1-3, with D hard to call. V gave up 0 bases and J gave up 0 bases, with 6 bases separating them. CDR3 length: 15 amino acids. Germline V gives CDR1 PRHDT, CDR2 FYEKMQ (reference sequence). This chain's CDR3 is CASSLGRNSGNTIYF. The CDR3 DNA reads as TGTGCCAGCAGCTTAGGACGGAACTCTGGAAACACCATATATTTT.

The chain employs TRBV2 and TRBJ2-5, with D maybe TRBD2 (5 bases). This CDR3 comprises 11 residues. The ends were cut back, 6 bases at V and 5 bases at J, with 7 bases in the middle. CDR1 and CDR2 from the germline V gene are SNHLY and FYNNEI. CDR3 loop: CASSRGETQYF. In DNA, the CDR3 is TGTGCCAGCAGCCGCGGGGAGACCCAGTACTTC.

This rearrangement joins TRBV28 to TRBJ2-1, with TRBD2 matching 7 bases. V gave up 6 bases and J gave up 2 bases; unmatched junction bases: 7. The CDR3 runs to 15 residues. The germline V gene has CDR1 MDHEN and CDR2 SYDVKM. The CDR3 DNA follows: TGTGCCAGCAGCCCAGCGGGGATAGCCTACAATGAGCAGTTCTTC. It is translated as CASSPAGIAYNEQFF.

The gene calls are TRBV11-1 and TRBJ2-7; 9 bases agree with TRBD1. The germline CDR1 and CDR2 sequences are SGHAT and FQDESV (reference sequence). The CDR3 runs 14 residues. J gave up 7 bases and V 8 bases, and 12 bases lay outside the gene matches. CDR3 loop: CASGRGTGSVEQYF. CDR3 nucleotide sequence: TGTGCCAGCGGCCGGGGGACAGGGTCTGTTGAGCAGTACTTC.

Only one count was recorded for this clone. The chain combines TRBV9 with TRBJ1-1, with D unresolved. Per the germline V gene, CDR1 is SGDLS and CDR2 is YYNGEE. The CDR3 has 12 amino acids. The V end was cut by 4 bases, the J end by 4 bases, with 8 bases between. The CDR3 region has the DNA TGTGCCAGCAGCTCCCGGGGCACTGAAGCTTTCTTT. Encoded protein: CASSSRGTEAFF.

The chain carries TRBV5-4 and TRBJ2-1, with TRBD2 as a possible D gene (6 bases). The CDR3 covers 13 residues. Germline V gene sequence: CDR1 SGHNT, CDR2 YYREEE (reference sequence). Deletions cut 10 bases from V and 7 bases from J, with 18 bases between. CDR3 sequence: CAAQVADYNEQFF. The CDR3 nucleotides are TGTGCCGCCCAGGTAGCGGACTATAATGAGCAGTTCTTC.

V is TRBV5-6 and J is TRBJ1-2, with a possible D match to TRBD1 (6 bases). The V and J ends lost 4 bases and 7 bases respectively, with 14 bases between them. The CDR3 is 13 amino acids. Germline V lookup: CDR1 SGHDT, CDR2 YYEEEE. The CDR3 sequence: CASSGGTIVGYTF. The CDR3 DNA sequence: TGTGCCAGCAGCGGCGGGACAATCGTTGGCTACACCTTC. Complete variable domain (other parts from reference TRBV5-6 and TRBJ1-2): DAGVTQSPTHLIKTRGQQVTLRCSPKSGHDTVSWYQQALGQGPQFIFQYYEEEERQRGNFPDRFSGHQFPNYSSELNVNALLLGDSALYLCASSGGTIVGYTFGSGTRLTVV.

This sequence joins TRBV30 and TRBJ2-7, with D possibly TRBD2 on 6 matching bases. Germline V gene lookup returns CDR1 GTSNPN and CDR2 SVGIG (reference sequence). The germline V and J ends were trimmed by 1 base and 5 bases, with 12 bases remaining between them. The CDR3 runs to 13 residues. The CDR3 region is CAWSDVPGDEQYF. CDR3 nucleotides: TGTGCCTGGAGTGACGTCCCGGGAGACGAGCAGTACTTC.

This chain uses TRBV10-3 with TRBJ1-3; no reliable D call. Deletions cut 3 bases from V and 4 bases from J, with 13 bases between. The CDR3 length is 15 residues. Germline V lookup: CDR1 ENHRY, CDR2 SYGVKD. CDR3 sequence (DNA): TGTGCCATCAGTGATGGTCCGGGGTCAGGAAACACCATATATTTT. It encodes CAISDGPGSGNTIYF.

The chain combines TRBV29-1 with TRBJ2-3, with D unresolved. V gave up 6 bases and J gave up 2 bases, with 9 bases separating them. The V gene's germline CDR1 is SQVTM and CDR2 ANQGSEA. The CDR3 length is 12 residues. The CDR3: CSVTALTDTQYF. CDR3 DNA: TGCAGCGTAACAGCCCTCACAGATACGCAGTATTTT.

CDR3 in amino acids: CASSYSGTGFEKLFF. CDR3 nucleotides: TGTGCCAGCAGTTACTCGGGGACAGGGTTTGAAAAACTGTTTTTT. The rearrangement uses TRBV6-5 and TRBJ1-4; 9 nucleotides match TRBD1. This CDR3 spans 15 amino acids. Germline CDR1 is MNHEY and CDR2 is SVGAGI. The J segment lost 7 bases and the V segment lost 0 bases, leaving 3 bases of the junction unmatched.

The V call is TRBV6-4, the J call TRBJ2-1; D gene ambiguous. The CDR3 has 16 amino acids. The ends were cut back, 0 bases at V and 3 bases at J, with 12 bases in the middle. CDR1 is MRHNA and CDR2 is SNTAGT in the germline V gene. CDR3 nucleotide sequence: TGTGCCAGCAGTGACTCGGCTCTGACCCACTACAATGAGCAGTTCTTC. Its protein product is CASSDSALTHYNEQFF.

The V gene is TRBV9, the J gene TRBJ2-1; TRBD1 matches 11 bases. The CDR3 has 14 amino acids. The germline V gene has CDR1 SGDLS and CDR2 YYNGEE. V gave up 5 bases and J gave up 4 bases; unmatched junction bases: 2. The DNA of the CDR3 is TGTGCCAGCAGAGGGACAGGGGGATACAATGAGCAGTTCTTC. It translates to CASRGTGGYNEQFF.

The rearrangement uses TRBV4-1 and TRBJ1-3, with D possibly matching TRBD1 (6 bases). Germline values: CDR1 MGHRA, CDR2 YSYEKL. Trimming shortened V by 1 base and J by 0 bases, and 22 bases separated the two germline ends. There are 20 residues in the CDR3. The CDR3 is CASSQAPTGLPTLSGNTIYF. CDR3 coding DNA: TGCGCCAGCAGCCAAGCTCCTACAGGGCTACCAACGCTCTCTGGAAACACCATATATTTT.

This chain joins TRBV7-2 and TRBJ2-1; D unresolved. Germline V gene data show CDR1 as SGHTA and CDR2 as FQGNSA. The V gene lost 1 base and the J gene lost 1 base, with 5 bases spanning the gap. This CDR3 contains 14 residues. The CDR3, as DNA: TGTGCCAGCAGCTTAGGTGGGTCCTACAATGAGCAGTTCTTC. Amino acids: CASSLGGSYNEQFF.

This chain uses TRBV5-1 with TRBJ1-1, with 9 positions matching TRBD1. With 4 bases clipped from V and 1 base from J, the junction kept 14 bases outside the gene matches. The length of the CDR3 is 18 residues. Germline CDR1 is SGHRS and CDR2 is YFSETQ. Here the CDR3 reads CASSPNYRGRKENTEAFF. The CDR3 region has the DNA TGCGCCAGCAGCCCGAATTACAGGGGGCGCAAAGAGAACACTGAAGCTTTCTTT. The complete variable domain, with remaining parts taken from reference TRBV5-1 and TRBJ1-1, reads KAGVTQTPRYLIKTRGQQVTLSCSPISGHRSVSWYQQTPGQGLQFLFEYFSETQRNKGNFPGRFSGRQFSNSRSEMNVSTLELGDSALYLCASSPNYRGRKENTEAFFGQGTRLTVV.

The chain recombines TRBV10-3 with TRBJ2-5; tentatively, D is TRBD2 (6 bases). The CDR3 runs 13 residues. The germline V gene encodes CDR1 ENHRY and CDR2 SYGVKD. With 7 bases removed from V and 3 bases from J, the gap between germline ends came to 12 bases. CDR3 sequence reads: CAIKGGAEETQYF. The CDR3 DNA sequence: TGTGCCATCAAAGGCGGGGCCGAAGAGACCCAGTACTTC.

The chain combines TRBV4-2 with TRBJ1-1; D is ambiguous. The CDR3 spans 15 residues. V lost 0 bases and J lost 6, with 14 bases in between. Germline values: CDR1 LGHNA, CDR2 YNFKEQ. The CDR3 reads CASSQDAGSSPEAFF. The CDR3 DNA sequence: TGTGCCAGCAGCCAAGATGCCGGGTCTTCACCTGAAGCTTTCTTT.